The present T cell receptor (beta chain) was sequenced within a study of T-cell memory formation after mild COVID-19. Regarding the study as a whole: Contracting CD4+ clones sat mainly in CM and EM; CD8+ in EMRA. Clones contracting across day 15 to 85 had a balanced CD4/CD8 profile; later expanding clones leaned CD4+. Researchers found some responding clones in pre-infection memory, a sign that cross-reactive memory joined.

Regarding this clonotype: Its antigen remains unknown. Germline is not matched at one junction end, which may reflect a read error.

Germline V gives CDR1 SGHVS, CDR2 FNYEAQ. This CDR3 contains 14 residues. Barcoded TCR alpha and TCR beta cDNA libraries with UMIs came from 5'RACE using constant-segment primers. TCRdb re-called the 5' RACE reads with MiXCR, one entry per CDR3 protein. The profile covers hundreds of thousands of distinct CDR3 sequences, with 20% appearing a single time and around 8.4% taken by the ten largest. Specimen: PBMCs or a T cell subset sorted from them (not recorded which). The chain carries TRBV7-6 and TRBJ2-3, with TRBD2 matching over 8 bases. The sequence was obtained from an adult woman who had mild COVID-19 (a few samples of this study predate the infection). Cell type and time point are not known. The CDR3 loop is CASSPWTSRDTQYF. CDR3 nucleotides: TGTGCCAGCAGCCCTTGGACTAGCAGAGATACGCAGTATTTT.